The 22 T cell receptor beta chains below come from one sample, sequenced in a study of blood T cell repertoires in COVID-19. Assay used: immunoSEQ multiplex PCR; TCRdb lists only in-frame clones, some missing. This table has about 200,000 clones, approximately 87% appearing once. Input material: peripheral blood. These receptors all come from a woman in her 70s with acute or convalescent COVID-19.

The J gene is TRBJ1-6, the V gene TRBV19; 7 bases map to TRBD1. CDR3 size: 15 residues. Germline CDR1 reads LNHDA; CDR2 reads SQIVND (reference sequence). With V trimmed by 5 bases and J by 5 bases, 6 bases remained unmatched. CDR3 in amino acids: CASSLGDSNNSPLHF. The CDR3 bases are TGTGCCAGTAGTCTAGGGGACAGCAATAATTCACCCCTCCACTTT. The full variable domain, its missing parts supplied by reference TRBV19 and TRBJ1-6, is DGGITQSPKYLFRKEGQNVTLSCEQNLNHDAMYWYRQDPGQGLRLIYYSQIVNDFQKGDIAEGYSVSREKKESFPLTVTSAQKNPTAFYLCASSLGDSNNSPLHFGNGTRLTVT.

In DNA form, the CDR3 reads TGTGCCAGCAGCTCCGCAGGCAGGGGGGCCGGTCAGCCCCAGCATTTT. It specifies CASSSAGRGAGQPQHF. V usage is TRBV5-6 and J usage is TRBJ1-5, with TRBD1 matching over 7 bases. Germline CDR1 SGHDT, CDR2 YYEEEE. V lost 3 bases to trimming and J lost 6 bases; unmatched junction nucleotides: 12. This CDR3 region has 16 residues.

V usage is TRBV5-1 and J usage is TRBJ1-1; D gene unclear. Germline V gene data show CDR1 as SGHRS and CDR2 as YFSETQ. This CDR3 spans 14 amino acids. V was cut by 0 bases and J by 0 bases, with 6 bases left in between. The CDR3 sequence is CASSLVHLNTEAFF. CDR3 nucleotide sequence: TGCGCCAGCAGCTTGGTTCACTTGAACACTGAAGCTTTCTTT.

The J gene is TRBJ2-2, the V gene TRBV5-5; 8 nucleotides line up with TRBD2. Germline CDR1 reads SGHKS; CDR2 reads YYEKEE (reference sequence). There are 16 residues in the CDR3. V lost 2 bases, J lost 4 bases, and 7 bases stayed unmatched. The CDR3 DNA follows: TGTGCCAGCAGCTTCGGAGCGGGGGTTGGCACCGGGGAGCTGTTTTTT. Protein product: CASSFGAGVGTGELFF.

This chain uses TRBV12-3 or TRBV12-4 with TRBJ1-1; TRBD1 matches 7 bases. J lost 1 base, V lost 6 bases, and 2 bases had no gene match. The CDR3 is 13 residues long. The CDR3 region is CASRTGWNTEAFF. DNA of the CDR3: TGTGCCAGCAGGACAGGGTGGAACACTGAAGCTTTCTTT.

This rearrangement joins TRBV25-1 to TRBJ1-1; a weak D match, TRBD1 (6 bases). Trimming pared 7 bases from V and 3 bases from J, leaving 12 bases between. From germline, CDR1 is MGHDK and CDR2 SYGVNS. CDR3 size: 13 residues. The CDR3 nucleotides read TGTGCCAGCATTTCAGGGGCTGACACTGAAGCTTTCTTT. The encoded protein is CASISGADTEAFF.

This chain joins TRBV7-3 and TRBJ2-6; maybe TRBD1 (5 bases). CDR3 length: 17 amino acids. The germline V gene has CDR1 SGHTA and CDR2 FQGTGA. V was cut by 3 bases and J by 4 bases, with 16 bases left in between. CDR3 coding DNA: TGTGCCAGCAGCTTCTATCAGGGCCCCTCAGGGGCCAACGTCCTGACTTTC. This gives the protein CASSFYQGPSGANVLTF.

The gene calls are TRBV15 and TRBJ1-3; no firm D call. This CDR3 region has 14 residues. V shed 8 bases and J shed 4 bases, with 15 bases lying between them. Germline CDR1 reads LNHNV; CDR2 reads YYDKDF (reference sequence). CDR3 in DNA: TGTGCCACCGGCGTCGGGGTGGGGGGAAACACCATATATTTT. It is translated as CATGVGVGGNTIYF.

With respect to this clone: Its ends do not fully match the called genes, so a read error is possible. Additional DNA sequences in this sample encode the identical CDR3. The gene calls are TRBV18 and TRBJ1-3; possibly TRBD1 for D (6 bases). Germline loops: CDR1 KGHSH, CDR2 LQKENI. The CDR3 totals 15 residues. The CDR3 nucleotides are TGTGCCAGCTCATCGCAAGGGGGAACTGGGAACACCATATATTTT. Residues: CASSSQGGTGNTIYF.

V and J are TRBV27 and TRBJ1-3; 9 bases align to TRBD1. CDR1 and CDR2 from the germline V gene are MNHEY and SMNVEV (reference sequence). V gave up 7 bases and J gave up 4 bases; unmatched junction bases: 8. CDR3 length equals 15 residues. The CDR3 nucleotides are TGTGCCAGCATGCCCTGGACAGGGGTAGGAAACACCATATATTTT. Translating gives CASMPWTGVGNTIYF.

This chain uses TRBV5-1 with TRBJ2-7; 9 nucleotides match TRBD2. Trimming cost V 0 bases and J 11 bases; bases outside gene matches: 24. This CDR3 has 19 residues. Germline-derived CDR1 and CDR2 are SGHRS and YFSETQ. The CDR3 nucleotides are TGCGCCAGCAGCTTGGATGGGGGGATCTTAGCGGGAGTTCCCGGCGGGGAGTACTTC. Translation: CASSLDGGILAGVPGGEYF.

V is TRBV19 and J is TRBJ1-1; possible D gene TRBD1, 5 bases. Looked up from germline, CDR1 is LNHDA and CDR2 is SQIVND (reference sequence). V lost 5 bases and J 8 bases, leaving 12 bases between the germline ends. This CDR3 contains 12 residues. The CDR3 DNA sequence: TGTGCCAGTAGTTTCACGTCAGGGGAAGCTTTCTTT. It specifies CASSFTSGEAFF.

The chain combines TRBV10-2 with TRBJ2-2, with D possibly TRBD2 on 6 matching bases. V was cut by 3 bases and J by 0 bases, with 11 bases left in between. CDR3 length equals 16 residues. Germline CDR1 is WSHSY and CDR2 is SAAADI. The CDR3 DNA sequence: TGCGCCAGCAGTGATGGGAGGAAGACGAACACCGGGGAGCTGTTTTTT. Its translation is CASSDGRKTNTGELFF.

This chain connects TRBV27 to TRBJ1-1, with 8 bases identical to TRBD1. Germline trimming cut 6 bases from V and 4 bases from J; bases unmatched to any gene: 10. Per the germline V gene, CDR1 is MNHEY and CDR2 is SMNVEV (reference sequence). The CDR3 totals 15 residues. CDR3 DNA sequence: TGTGCCAGCAGGCCCTGGCCACAGGGGGTCACTGAAGCTTTCTTT. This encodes CASRPWPQGVTEAFF.

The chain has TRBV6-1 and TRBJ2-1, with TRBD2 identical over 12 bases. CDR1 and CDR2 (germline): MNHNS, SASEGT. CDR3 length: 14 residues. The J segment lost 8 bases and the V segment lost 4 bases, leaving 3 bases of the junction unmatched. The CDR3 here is CASSGLAGVYEQFF. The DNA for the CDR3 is TGTGCCAGCAGTGGACTAGCGGGAGTCTATGAGCAGTTCTTC.

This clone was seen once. Here the CDR3 reads CASSLTVGNTIYF. The CDR3 nucleotides are TGTGCCAGCAGCCTAACAGTCGGAAACACCATATATTTT. The chain links TRBV12-3 or TRBV12-4 to TRBJ1-3; no clear D gene. V lost 6 bases, J lost 4 bases, and 10 bases lay in between. The CDR3 loop spans 13 amino acids.

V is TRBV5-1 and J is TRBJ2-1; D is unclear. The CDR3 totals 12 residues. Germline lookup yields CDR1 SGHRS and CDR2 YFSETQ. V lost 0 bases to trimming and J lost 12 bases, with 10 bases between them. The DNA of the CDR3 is TGCGCCAGCAGCTTGGCCCCCGAGGCGCAGTTCTTC. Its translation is CASSLAPEAQFF.

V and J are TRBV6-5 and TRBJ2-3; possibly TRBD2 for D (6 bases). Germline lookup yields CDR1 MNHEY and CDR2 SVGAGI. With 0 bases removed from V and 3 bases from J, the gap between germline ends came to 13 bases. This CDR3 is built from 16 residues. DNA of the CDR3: TGTGCCAGCAGTTACTCGAATGCTGGGGGGACAGATACGCAGTATTTT. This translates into CASSYSNAGGTDTQYF.

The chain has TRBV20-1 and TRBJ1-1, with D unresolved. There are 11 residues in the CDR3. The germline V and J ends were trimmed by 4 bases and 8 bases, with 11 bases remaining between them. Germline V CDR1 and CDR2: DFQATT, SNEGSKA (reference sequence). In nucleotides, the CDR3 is TGCAGTGCTACCCAGGCAGTCGAAGCTTTCTTT. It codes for CSATQAVEAFF.

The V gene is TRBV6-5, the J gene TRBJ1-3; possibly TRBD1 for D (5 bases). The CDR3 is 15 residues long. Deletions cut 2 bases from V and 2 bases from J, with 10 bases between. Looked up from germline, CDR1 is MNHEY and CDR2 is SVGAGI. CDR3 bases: TGTGCCAGCAGTTACCAGGGAAGGGCTGGAAACACCATATATTTT. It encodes CASSYQGRAGNTIYF.

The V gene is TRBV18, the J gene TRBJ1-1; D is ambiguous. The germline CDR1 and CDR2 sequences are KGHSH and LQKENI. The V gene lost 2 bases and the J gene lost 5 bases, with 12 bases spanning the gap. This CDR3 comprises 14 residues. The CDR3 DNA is TGTGCCAGCTCACCAGATCCGGGAGGGACTGAAGCTTTCTTT. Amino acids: CASSPDPGGTEAFF.

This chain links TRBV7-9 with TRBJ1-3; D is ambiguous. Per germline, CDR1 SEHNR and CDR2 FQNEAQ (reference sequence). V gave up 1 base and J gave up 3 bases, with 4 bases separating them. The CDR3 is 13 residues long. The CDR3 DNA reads TGTGCCAGCAGCTTAGACGGTGGAAACACCATATATTTT. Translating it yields CASSLDGGNTIYF.